A selection of T cell receptor beta chains follows, all from one sample in a study of early T cells in non-severe SARS-CoV-2 infection. A single record per CDR3 protein comes from TCRdb applying MiXCR to the 5' RACE reads. The sample yields approximately 46,000 distinct CDR3 sequences, about 23% seen once. This material consisted of whole blood, taken at baseline. The origin of the receptors is an adult who was a healthcare worker with PCR-confirmed SARS-CoV-2 infection or an uninfected control (not recorded which). The CDR3 runs from the conserved cysteine through the conserved F or W. A D gene is named only where the DNA matches it firmly. Size is omitted from some rows. Given values are once, few, many or a class for expanded clones.

CDR3aa: CASSFMGQASGANVLTF; CDR3nt: TGTGCCAGCAGCTTTATGGGACAGGCCTCTGGGGCCAACGTCCTGACTTTC; d_gene: TRBD1; j_gene: TRBJ2-6; abundance: .; v_gene: TRBV7-9
CDR3aa: CASSHTGLAGVETQYF; CDR3nt: TGTGCCAGCAGCCACACCGGACTAGCGGGGGTTGAGACCCAGTACTTC; d_gene: TRBD2; j_gene: TRBJ2-5; abundance: .; v_gene: TRBV3-1
CDR3aa: CASSELGGTEAFF; CDR3nt: TGCGCCAGCAGTGAACTGGGAGGCACTGAAGCTTTCTTT; d_gene: .; j_gene: TRBJ1-1; abundance: .; v_gene: TRBV10-2
CDR3aa: CASTQDIMNTEAFF; CDR3nt: TGTGCCAGCACCCAAGACATCATGAACACTGAAGCTTTCTTT; d_gene: .; j_gene: TRBJ1-1; abundance: few; v_gene: TRBV6-6
CDR3aa: CASSPLTRDNEQFF; CDR3nt: TGTGCCAGCAGCCCCTTAACAAGGGACAATGAGCAGTTCTTC; d_gene: .; j_gene: TRBJ2-1; abundance: .; v_gene: TRBV3-1
CDR3aa: CASSGASGYNEQFF; CDR3nt: TGTGCCAGCAGTGGAGCTAGCGGTTACAATGAGCAGTTCTTC; d_gene: TRBD2; j_gene: TRBJ2-1; abundance: .; v_gene: TRBV25-1
CDR3aa: CASRLAQGNYEQYF; CDR3nt: TGTGCCAGCAGATTAGCGCAGGGGAACTACGAGCAGTACTTC; d_gene: .; j_gene: TRBJ2-7; abundance: few; v_gene: TRBV2
CDR3aa: CSASHGGEGNTIYF; CDR3nt: TGCAGCGCTTCCCATGGCGGCGAGGGAAACACCATATATTTT; d_gene: .; j_gene: TRBJ1-3; abundance: few; v_gene: TRBV29-1
CDR3aa: CASSVQSHNYGYTF; CDR3nt: TGTGCCAGCAGTGTGCAGAGTCATAACTATGGCTACACCTTC; d_gene: .; j_gene: TRBJ1-2; abundance: .; v_gene: TRBV25-1
CDR3aa: CVSSFPGSQEQYF; CDR3nt: TGTGTCAGCAGCTTCCCAGGCAGCCAGGAGCAGTACTTC; d_gene: .; j_gene: TRBJ2-7; abundance: .; v_gene: TRBV7-3
CDR3aa: CASSPPGAKNIQYF; CDR3nt: TGTGCCAGCAGTCCTCCGGGGGCCAAAAACATTCAGTACTTC; d_gene: .; j_gene: TRBJ2-4; abundance: few; v_gene: TRBV9
CDR3aa: CASSMDTGELFF; CDR3nt: TGTGCCAGCAGTATGGACACCGGGGAGCTGTTTTTT; d_gene: .; j_gene: TRBJ2-2; abundance: few; v_gene: TRBV6-2/TRBV6-3
CDR3aa: CASSSLTSTDTQYF; CDR3nt: TGCGCCAGCAGCTCCCTAACTAGCACAGATACGCAGTATTTT; d_gene: .; j_gene: TRBJ2-3; abundance: .; v_gene: TRBV5-1
CDR3aa: CASSAILAGGGDTQYF; CDR3nt: TGTGCCAGTAGTGCCATTCTAGCGGGGGGTGGAGATACGCAGTATTTT; d_gene: TRBD2; j_gene: TRBJ2-3; abundance: many; v_gene: TRBV19
CDR3aa: CASKPLPGQGAQSSYNEQFF; CDR3nt: TGTGCCAGCAAACCCCTTCCGGGGCAGGGGGCGCAAAGCTCCTACAATGAGCAGTTCTTC; d_gene: TRBD1; j_gene: TRBJ2-1; abundance: few; v_gene: TRBV2
CDR3aa: CASSPQGSYEQYF; CDR3nt: TGTGCCAGCTCACCACAGGGGTCCTACGAGCAGTACTTC; d_gene: .; j_gene: TRBJ2-7; abundance: .; v_gene: TRBV18
CDR3aa: CASSQVKRAGVETQYF; CDR3nt: TGCGCCAGCAGCCAAGTTAAGCGGGCAGGGGTAGAGACCCAGTACTTC; d_gene: .; j_gene: TRBJ2-5; abundance: .; v_gene: TRBV4-1
CDR3aa: CASSLAGAGTNSPLHF; CDR3nt: TGTGCCAGCAGCTTAGCGGGGGCAGGGACTAATTCACCCCTCCACTTT; d_gene: .; j_gene: TRBJ1-6; abundance: .; v_gene: TRBV7-9
CDR3aa: CASSPREGRLNSEAFF; CDR3nt: TGTGCCAGCAGCCCCCGGGAGGGACGGCTTAATTCTGAAGCTTTCTTT; d_gene: .; j_gene: TRBJ1-1; abundance: .; v_gene: TRBV5-4
CDR3aa: CASSQDGTGASNEQFF; CDR3nt: TGCGCCAGCAGCCAAGACGGGACAGGGGCCTCCAATGAGCAGTTCTTC; d_gene: TRBD1; j_gene: TRBJ2-1; abundance: .; v_gene: TRBV4-3
CDR3aa: CASTESGGATDTQYF; CDR3nt: TGTGCCAGCACCGAGAGCGGGGGGGCTACAGATACGCAGTATTTT; d_gene: TRBD2; j_gene: TRBJ2-3; abundance: few; v_gene: TRBV27
CDR3aa: CASRGQDLEKLFF; CDR3nt: TGTGCCAGCAGGGGACAGGACCTTGAAAAACTGTTTTTT; d_gene: TRBD1; j_gene: TRBJ1-4; abundance: .; v_gene: TRBV6-6
CDR3aa: CASSPGSGISPLHF; CDR3nt: TGTGCCAGCAGCCCAGGCTCAGGGATTTCACCCCTCCACTTT; d_gene: .; j_gene: TRBJ1-6; abundance: .; v_gene: TRBV7-2
CDR3aa: CASSLGGAPYGYTF; CDR3nt: TGTGCCAGCAGCTTAGGGGGGGCCCCCTATGGCTACACCTTC; d_gene: .; j_gene: TRBJ1-2; abundance: .; v_gene: TRBV13
CDR3aa: CATSDPGPEGTDTQYF; CDR3nt: TGTGCCACCAGTGATCCCGGTCCGGAGGGCACAGATACGCAGTATTTT; d_gene: .; j_gene: TRBJ2-3; abundance: few; v_gene: TRBV24-1
CDR3aa: CSVWNRGLNTEAFF; CDR3nt: TGCAGCGTCTGGAACAGGGGGTTGAACACTGAAGCTTTCTTT; d_gene: TRBD1; j_gene: TRBJ1-1; abundance: .; v_gene: TRBV29-1
CDR3aa: CASMLGGGANVLTF; CDR3nt: TGTGCCAGCATGTTGGGTGGAGGGGCCAACGTCCTGACTTTC; d_gene: .; j_gene: TRBJ2-6; abundance: few; v_gene: TRBV28
CDR3aa: CASRRTLGYTF; CDR3nt: TGTGCCAGCCGCAGGACACTTGGCTACACCTTC; d_gene: .; j_gene: TRBJ1-2; abundance: .; v_gene: TRBV6-2/TRBV6-3
CDR3aa: CASSQANNEQFF; CDR3nt: TGCGCCAGCAGCCAGGCTAACAATGAGCAGTTCTTC; d_gene: .; j_gene: TRBJ2-1; abundance: .; v_gene: TRBV4-1
CDR3aa: CASRQDKFEKLFF; CDR3nt: TGTGCCAGCAGGCAGGACAAGTTCGAAAAACTGTTTTTT; d_gene: .; j_gene: TRBJ1-4; abundance: .; v_gene: TRBV12-3/TRBV12-4
CDR3aa: CASSHRQGAVNEQFF; CDR3nt: TGCGCCAGCAGCCATAGACAGGGGGCGGTCAATGAGCAGTTCTTC; d_gene: TRBD1; j_gene: TRBJ2-1; abundance: few; v_gene: TRBV5-1
CDR3aa: CASSSSGTLNTEAFF; CDR3nt: TGTGCCAGCAGCTCCTCCGGGACACTTAACACTGAAGCTTTCTTT; d_gene: .; j_gene: TRBJ1-1; abundance: many; v_gene: TRBV7-2
CDR3aa: CASSLSASYEQYF; CDR3nt: TGTGCCAGCAGCTTATCCGCCTCCTACGAGCAGTACTTC; d_gene: .; j_gene: TRBJ2-7; abundance: .; v_gene: TRBV7-9
CDR3aa: CASFEEANEKLFF; CDR3nt: TGTGCCAGTTTCGAGGAGGCTAATGAAAAACTGTTTTTT; d_gene: .; j_gene: TRBJ1-4; abundance: .; v_gene: TRBV19
CDR3aa: CATTGFNEQFF; CDR3nt: TGTGCCACCACAGGGTTCAATGAGCAGTTCTTC; d_gene: .; j_gene: TRBJ2-1; abundance: .; v_gene: TRBV7-6
CDR3aa: CSARAGTSGDLTDTQYF; CDR3nt: TGCAGTGCTAGAGCAGGGACTAGCGGAGATCTCACAGATACGCAGTATTTT; d_gene: TRBD2; j_gene: TRBJ2-3; abundance: .; v_gene: TRBV20-1
CDR3aa: CSVRQGVGNQPQHF; CDR3nt: TGCAGCGTTCGCCAGGGGGTGGGCAATCAGCCCCAGCATTTT; d_gene: TRBD1; j_gene: TRBJ1-5; abundance: few; v_gene: TRBV29-1
CDR3aa: CASSADSPYEQYF; CDR3nt: TGTGCCAGCAGCGCCGACAGTCCCTACGAGCAGTACTTC; d_gene: .; j_gene: TRBJ2-7; abundance: .; v_gene: TRBV7-9
CDR3aa: CASSPPPRTGEQFF; CDR3nt: TGTGCCAGCTCACCACCTCCGCGGACTGGTGAGCAGTTCTTC; d_gene: .; j_gene: TRBJ2-1; abundance: .; v_gene: TRBV18
CDR3aa: CASSSRTGQNEQFF; CDR3nt: TGTGCCAGCAGCTCCCGGACAGGGCAGAATGAGCAGTTCTTC; d_gene: TRBD1; j_gene: TRBJ2-1; abundance: .; v_gene: TRBV11-3
CDR3aa: CAWSEQIKNTEAFF; CDR3nt: TGTGCCTGGAGTGAACAGATAAAAAACACTGAAGCTTTCTTT; d_gene: .; j_gene: TRBJ1-1; abundance: few; v_gene: TRBV30
CDR3aa: CASSYPRDSLTDTQYF; CDR3nt: TGTGCCAGCAGTTACCCCCGGGACTCTCTCACAGATACGCAGTATTTT; d_gene: .; j_gene: TRBJ2-3; abundance: .; v_gene: TRBV6-2/TRBV6-3
CDR3aa: CASSLEGRLYQETQYF; CDR3nt: TGCGCCAGCAGCTTGGAAGGTCGGCTGTACCAAGAGACCCAGTACTTC; d_gene: .; j_gene: TRBJ2-5; abundance: .; v_gene: TRBV5-1
CDR3aa: CASSHPYPFPPPGHYNEQFF; CDR3nt: TGTGCCAGCAGCCACCCCTACCCATTTCCCCCACCGGGACACTACAATGAGCAGTTCTTC; d_gene: .; j_gene: TRBJ2-1; abundance: few; v_gene: TRBV5-4
CDR3aa: CASSQAGGGTSTDTQYF; CDR3nt: TGTGCCAGCAGCCAAGCAGGTGGGGGCACTAGCACAGATACGCAGTATTTT; d_gene: .; j_gene: TRBJ2-3; abundance: many; v_gene: TRBV4-2
CDR3aa: CASSLTSNGNTEAFF; CDR3nt: TGTGCCAGCAGCTTAACGTCGAACGGTAACACTGAAGCTTTCTTT; d_gene: .; j_gene: TRBJ1-1; abundance: many; v_gene: TRBV7-3
CDR3aa: CASSPTTLSYEQYF; CDR3nt: TGCGCCAGCAGTCCAACGACCCTCTCCTACGAGCAGTACTTC; d_gene: .; j_gene: TRBJ2-7; abundance: .; v_gene: TRBV5-1
CDR3aa: CASSVATGGYNEQFF; CDR3nt: TGTGCCAGCAGCGTAGCTACGGGGGGCTACAATGAGCAGTTCTTC; d_gene: TRBD2; j_gene: TRBJ2-1; abundance: .; v_gene: TRBV9
CDR3aa: CAIRFAGQNTEAFF; CDR3nt: TGTGCCATCAGGTTCGCAGGGCAGAACACTGAAGCTTTCTTT; d_gene: .; j_gene: TRBJ1-1; abundance: .; v_gene: TRBV10-3
CDR3aa: CASSLNGLQETQYF; CDR3nt: TGTGCCAGCAGCTTAAACGGGCTCCAAGAGACCCAGTACTTC; d_gene: .; j_gene: TRBJ2-5; abundance: .; v_gene: TRBV7-3
CDR3aa: CASSDGQGYNEQFF; CDR3nt: TGTGCCAGCAGTGACGGACAGGGGTACAATGAGCAGTTCTTC; d_gene: TRBD1; j_gene: TRBJ2-1; abundance: .; v_gene: TRBV6-4
CDR3aa: CASSISGTGYHGELFF; CDR3nt: TGTGCCAGTAGTATTTCCGGGACAGGGTATCACGGGGAGCTGTTTTTT; d_gene: TRBD1; j_gene: TRBJ2-2; abundance: .; v_gene: TRBV19
CDR3aa: CASTELGDNSPLHF; CDR3nt: TGTGCCAGCACCGAACTGGGGGATAATTCACCCCTCCACTTT; d_gene: .; j_gene: TRBJ1-6; abundance: few; v_gene: TRBV2
CDR3aa: CASSPVRGSTDTQYF; CDR3nt: TGTGCCAGCAGTCCGGTGCGCGGAAGCACAGATACGCAGTATTTT; d_gene: .; j_gene: TRBJ2-3; abundance: once; v_gene: TRBV28
CDR3aa: CASSYLGAYQPQHF; CDR3nt: TGTGCCAGCAGTTACTTGGGGGCGTATCAGCCCCAGCATTTT; d_gene: .; j_gene: TRBJ1-5; abundance: .; v_gene: TRBV6-6
CDR3aa: CASSLVLQDTGELFF; CDR3nt: TGTGCCAGCAGTTTAGTTCTGCAGGACACCGGGGAGCTGTTTTTT; d_gene: .; j_gene: TRBJ2-2; abundance: .; v_gene: TRBV12-3/TRBV12-4
CDR3aa: CASSLRTGIYGYTF; CDR3nt: TGTGCCAGCAGTCTCCGGACAGGGATCTATGGCTACACCTTC; d_gene: TRBD1; j_gene: TRBJ1-2; abundance: .; v_gene: TRBV27
CDR3aa: CASSPNRGNTEAFF; CDR3nt: TGTGCCAGCTCACCCAACAGGGGGAACACTGAAGCTTTCTTT; d_gene: TRBD1; j_gene: TRBJ1-1; abundance: few; v_gene: TRBV18
CDR3aa: CSVGRGRRGGLQTQYF; CDR3nt: TGCAGCGTTGGCAGGGGGCGGCGGGGTGGGCTTCAGACCCAGTACTTC; d_gene: TRBD1; j_gene: TRBJ2-5; abundance: .; v_gene: TRBV29-1